This TCR beta chain was observed in a study of cytomegalovirus exposure and HLA in healthy donors. Broader study findings: The classifier reportedly diagnosed cytomegalovirus status with high sensitivity and specificity.

Use of 60 Vbeta and 13 Jbeta primers characterized the PCR. Profiling relied on immunoSEQ multiplex PCR, and the TCRdb table lists in-frame clones only, not all of them. The table records about 120,000 clones, roughly 80% of them present only once. This clone was seen a single time. Its matching antigen is unknown. The sequence came from a female donor in good health and CMV-seropositive. Input material: PBMCs.

The CDR3 loop reads CASMKGGTGHGYTF. The CDR3 DNA sequence: TGTGCCAGCATGAAAGGAGGTACAGGGCATGGCTACACCTTC. The chain carries TRBV7-9 and TRBJ1-2; D might be TRBD1 (6 bases). The CDR3 covers 14 residues. V was trimmed by 7 bases and J by 6 bases, leaving 18 bases between them. The V gene's germline CDR1 is SEHNR and CDR2 FQNEAQ (reference sequence).